This TCR beta chain originates from a study of molecular identifiers for immune sequencing clone quantification. In the study overall: Four of five splits of RNA from approximately 22,000 or 94,000 naive CD8 cells were sequenced in replicates. Findings and caveats of the study: Barcode collisions between identical TCR molecules could shrink estimates of highly expanded clone sizes.

Sorted naive CD8 T cells, roughly 19,000 to 1,000,000, were sequenced from 10%, 30% or 50% RNA. TCRdb reprocessed the PCR reads with MiXCR, giving one entry per CDR3 protein. The sample shows around 460,000 distinct CDR3 sequences, 20% to 25% of them seen only once. This clonotype was counted many times. What it binds is not known. Germline V gives CDR1 DFQATT, CDR2 SNEGSKA (reference sequence). Trimming cost V 0 bases and J 6 bases, with 18 bases left between them. The CDR3 is 15 residues long. The source of this sequence is a human donor in good health. Some libraries in this study had Jurkat cell RNA spiked in. Sequences were obtained from naive CD8+ T cells from blood, with Jurkat cell RNA spiked in. The subset was: FACS-sorted CD8+CD4-CCR7+CD45RA+ naive T cells. The rearrangement links TRBV20-1 to TRBJ2-7; no reliable D call. The CDR3 DNA follows: TGCAGTGCTAGAGATGAGCAGAAACCCGTGGGCGAGCAGTACTTC. The encoded protein is CSARDEQKPVGEQYF.